These 17 T cell receptor beta chains originate from one sample sequenced in a study of glioma-infiltrating T cells. Amplification of TCR alpha and beta CDR3 regions from RNA used iRepertoire nested multiplex PCR. Using its own MiXCR run on the multiplex PCR reads, TCRdb lists one record per CDR3 protein. The table lists 85,000 to 110,000 distinct CDR3 sequences, 25% to 35% of them singletons. The source material was glioma tissue, nonneoplastic brain tissue, or PBMCs (not recorded which). The receptor set was obtained from a human donor with low-grade glioma or glioblastoma, undergoing nonglioma brain surgery, or in good health (not recorded which).

Comments on this clonotype: At one boundary the junction diverges from the germline segment, which might be a read error. V is TRBV18 and J is TRBJ2-1; TRBD2 matches at 8 bases. The CDR3 totals 17 residues. Germline V gives CDR1 KGHSH, CDR2 LQKENI. The CDR3 region is CASSPPAGARLGSGQLF. In DNA form, the CDR3 reads TGTGCCAGCTCACCACCAGCGGGGGCGAGGCTTGGTAGCGGGCAGCTCTTC.

This clonotype was seen repeatedly, ten times or more. V gene TRBV28 combines with J gene TRBJ2-3; TRBD2 might be the D (7 bases). Germline V gene sequence: CDR1 MDHEN, CDR2 SYDVKM. The CDR3 runs 13 residues. The V gene lost 4 bases and the J gene lost 6 bases, with 11 bases spanning the gap. CDR3 loop: CASSSGGLDTQYF. The CDR3, as DNA: TGTGCCAGCAGTTCGGGGGGCCTGGATACGCAGTATTTT.

To note about this clonotype: A much more abundant neighbour one base away suggests this may be a read error. The chain combines TRBV25-1 with TRBJ1-1; 10 bases line up with TRBD1. The CDR3 has 15 residues. Germline lookup yields CDR1 MGHDK and CDR2 SYGVNS. CDR3 region: CASSPGTGEVAEASF. Here the CDR3 DNA reads TGTGCCAGCAGTCCCGGGACAGGGGAGGTCGCTGAAGCTTCCTTT.

This clonotype was found many times. This chain connects TRBV9 to TRBJ2-1; tentatively, D is TRBD2 (5 bases). CDR1 SGDLS and CDR2 YYNGEE come from the germline V gene. The V and J ends lost 0 bases and 8 bases respectively, with 12 bases between them. The CDR3 spans 14 residues. The CDR3 DNA follows: TGTGCCAGCAGCGTAGGTCTAGCCCCCCATGAGCAGTTCTTC. It translates to CASSVGLAPHEQFF. Looking up the rest from reference TRBV9 and TRBJ2-1 gives the full variable domain: DSGVTQTPKHLITATGQRVTLRCSPRSGDLSVYWYQQSLDQGLQFLIQYYNGEERAKGNILERFSAQQFPDLHSELNLSSLELGDSALYFCASSVGLAPHEQFFGPGTRLTVL.

This clonotype was counted ten times or more. The rearrangement uses TRBV3-1 and TRBJ2-3; D call uncertain. Germline CDR1 and CDR2: LGHDT and YNNKEL (reference sequence). The CDR3 spans 11 residues. V lost 8 bases and J lost 2, with 5 bases in between. The CDR3 sequence is CASQNTDTQYF. The CDR3 bases are TGTGCCAGCCAAAACACAGATACGCAGTATTTT.

This clonotype was detected only once. A much more abundant neighbour one base away suggests this may be a read error. This chain links TRBV6-2 or TRBV6-3 with TRBJ1-1; the D is unclear. Trimming took off 3 bases at V and 4 bases at J, with 12 bases between the two ends. Germline CDR1 is MNHEY and CDR2 is SVGEGT. This CDR3 has 14 residues. The CDR3 nucleotides are TGTGCCAGCAGTTATACCGGGGTGAGCACTGAAGCTTTCTTT. Protein sequence: CASSYTGVSTEAFF.

Points on this clonotype: This is likely a read error, given that the CDR3 carries no conserved phenylalanine or tryptophan at its end. The chain recombines TRBV19 with TRBJ2-7; D is unresolved. CDR3 size: 11 residues. Germline loops: CDR1 LNHDA, CDR2 SQIVND (reference sequence). The DNA of the CDR3 is TGTGCCCGTAGTATCTTTGCTGAGCAGTACTCC. Translated: CARSIFAEQYS.

The chain joins TRBV19 to TRBJ1-1, with 7 bases that match TRBD1. Germline lookup yields CDR1 LNHDA and CDR2 SQIVND (reference sequence). This CDR3 region has 15 residues. With 4 bases clipped from V and 2 bases from J, the junction kept 7 bases outside the gene matches. Here the CDR3 reads CASSTSGTVNTEAFF. The CDR3 DNA is TGTGCCAGTAGTACCTCCGGGACAGTCAACACTGAAGCTTTCTTT.

This clonotype was seen only a few times. A much larger clone sits a single nucleotide away, making a read error possible. V usage is TRBV28 and J usage is TRBJ2-1, with 8 nucleotides matching TRBD2. CDR1 MDHEN and CDR2 SYDVKM come from the germline V gene. The CDR3 extends over 15 amino acids. After removal of 5 bases from V and 9 bases from J, the junction contained 12 bases not matched to a gene. CDR3 loop: CASSPGGAEFSEQFF. CDR3 DNA: TGTGCCAGCAGTCCGGGGGGGGCCGAGTTCAGTGAGCAGTTCTTC.

Points on this clonotype: This could be a read error, since a much larger clone is one nucleotide away. The rearrangement uses TRBV6-5 and TRBJ1-1, with a tentative D call TRBD1 (5 bases). Germline lookup yields CDR1 MNHEY and CDR2 SVGAGI. The CDR3 loop spans 16 amino acids. The CDR3 reads CASSYPRQSLNTKAFF. As DNA, the CDR3 is TGTGCCAGCAGTTATCCTCGACAGAGTTTAAACACTAAAGCTTTCTTT.

This clonotype was recorded at least ten times. CDR3 DNA: TGTGCCACCAGTGATGCCGACTCACTCTACGAGCAGTACTTC. Translated: CATSDADSLYEQYF. This sequence joins TRBV24-1 and TRBJ2-7; D not resolved. Per germline, CDR1 KGHDR and CDR2 SFDVKD. The germline V and J ends were trimmed by 3 bases and 3 bases, with 11 bases remaining between them. This CDR3 is 14 amino acids long.

This clonotype was counted many times. V usage is TRBV12-3 or TRBV12-4 and J usage is TRBJ1-5; tentatively, D is TRBD1 (5 bases). V dropped 5 bases and J dropped 3 bases, with 11 bases sitting between them. There are 14 residues in the CDR3. The CDR3 loop reads CASSNRLHNQPQHF. In DNA, the CDR3 is TGTGCCAGCAGTAACAGGCTCCACAATCAGCCCCAGCATTTT.

The chain combines TRBV20-1 with TRBJ2-3, with a weak D call TRBD1 (5 bases). Germline loops: CDR1 DFQATT, CDR2 SNEGSKA (reference sequence). Trimming removed 4 bases from V and 0 bases from J, with 14 bases in between. CDR3 length: 15 residues. The CDR3 reads CSATTLRTSTDTQYF. Written as DNA, the CDR3 is TGCAGTGCTACTACGCTGCGGACAAGCACAGATACGCAGTATTTT.

At least ten counts were recorded for this clonotype. The chain uses TRBV12-3 or TRBV12-4 and TRBJ2-7; 9 nucleotides match TRBD1. V lost 3 bases, J lost 5 bases, and 5 bases stayed unmatched. CDR3 length: 14 residues. This CDR3 reads CASSLRTGAHEQYF. The CDR3 coding sequence is TGTGCCAGCAGTTTGCGGACAGGGGCCCACGAGCAGTACTTC.

Notes on this clonotype: A read error is possible here, since a much larger clone lies one base away. The gene calls are TRBV19 and TRBJ2-3, with TRBD1 matching over 9 bases. The ends lost 5 bases at V and 5 bases at J; junction bases unmatched: 11. Germline lookup yields CDR1 LNHDA and CDR2 SQIVND (reference sequence). The CDR3 length is 16 residues. The CDR3 reads CASSPSTDRGQDTQYF. As DNA, the CDR3 is TGTGCCAGTAGTCCTTCAACGGACAGGGGACAAGATACGCAGTATTTT. The full variable domain, in which reference TRBV19 and TRBJ2-3 provide the parts outside the CDR3, is DGGITQSPKYLFRKEGQNVTLSCEQNLNHDAMYWYRQDPGQGLRLIYYSQIVNDFQKGDIAEGYSVSREKKESFPLTVTSAQKNPTAFYLCASSPSTDRGQDTQYFGPGTRLTVL.

Comment on this clonotype: This may be a read error, as it is one base from a much larger clone. The chain uses TRBV15 and TRBJ2-5; D could derive from TRBD1 or TRBD2 (5 bases each). V lost 1 base and J 2 bases, leaving 14 bases between the germline ends. Germline-derived CDR1 and CDR2 are LNHNV and YYDKDF (reference sequence). This CDR3 is 16 amino acids long. CDR3 protein: CATSRGGTGQQETQYF. As DNA, the CDR3 is TGTGCCACCAGCAGAGGGGGTACGGGGCAACAAGAGACCCAGTACTTC.

This chain links TRBV7-2 with TRBJ2-7; 10 bases map to TRBD1. Germline V gene sequence: CDR1 SGHTA, CDR2 FQGNSA. The CDR3 covers 14 residues. The V segment lost 2 bases and the J segment 9 bases; nucleotides outside the gene matches: 7. CDR3 sequence reads: CASSLIGTGDGQYF. CDR3 in DNA: TGTGCCAGCAGCTTAATTGGGACAGGGGACGGGCAGTACTTC.